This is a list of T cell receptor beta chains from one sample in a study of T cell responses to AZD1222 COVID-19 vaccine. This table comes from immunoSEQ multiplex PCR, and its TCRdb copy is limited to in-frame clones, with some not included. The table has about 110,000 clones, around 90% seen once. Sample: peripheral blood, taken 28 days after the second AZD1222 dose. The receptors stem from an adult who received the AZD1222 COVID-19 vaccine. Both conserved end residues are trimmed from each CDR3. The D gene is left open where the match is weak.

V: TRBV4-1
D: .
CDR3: ASSATDSNQPQH

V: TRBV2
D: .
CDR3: ASSAWDTDYEQY

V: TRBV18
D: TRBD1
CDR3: ASSAGTGMNTEAF

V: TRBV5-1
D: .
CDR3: ASSVDSFNSPLH

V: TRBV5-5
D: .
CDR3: ASSFETISLNYGYT

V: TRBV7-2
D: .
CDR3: ASSLAGGDYGYT

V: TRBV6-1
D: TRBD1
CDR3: ASSERDRGTLN

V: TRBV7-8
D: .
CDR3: ASSLLGGLSGNTIY

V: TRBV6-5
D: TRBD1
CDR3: ASTYNRGYTEAF

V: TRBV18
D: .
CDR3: ASSPGGQYGYT

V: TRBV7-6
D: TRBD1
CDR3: ASSLGQGSNQPQH

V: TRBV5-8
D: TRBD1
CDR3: ASSAGQGREKLF

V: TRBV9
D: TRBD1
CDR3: ASSSPAGTGGLYGYT

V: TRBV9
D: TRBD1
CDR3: ASSALGTGLNSPLH

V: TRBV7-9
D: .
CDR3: ASSVPDTQY

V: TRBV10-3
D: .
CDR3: AIRIGSSYEQY

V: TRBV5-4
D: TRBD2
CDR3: ASSSRGVLYEQY

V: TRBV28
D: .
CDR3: ASSYPSVGEQY

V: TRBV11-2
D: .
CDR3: ASRQTGDSGGTQY

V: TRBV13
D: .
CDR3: ASSLGGPLTRNYEQY

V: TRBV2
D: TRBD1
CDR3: ASGRGTGGGNEQF

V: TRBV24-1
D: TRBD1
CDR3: ATRAGGGTEAF